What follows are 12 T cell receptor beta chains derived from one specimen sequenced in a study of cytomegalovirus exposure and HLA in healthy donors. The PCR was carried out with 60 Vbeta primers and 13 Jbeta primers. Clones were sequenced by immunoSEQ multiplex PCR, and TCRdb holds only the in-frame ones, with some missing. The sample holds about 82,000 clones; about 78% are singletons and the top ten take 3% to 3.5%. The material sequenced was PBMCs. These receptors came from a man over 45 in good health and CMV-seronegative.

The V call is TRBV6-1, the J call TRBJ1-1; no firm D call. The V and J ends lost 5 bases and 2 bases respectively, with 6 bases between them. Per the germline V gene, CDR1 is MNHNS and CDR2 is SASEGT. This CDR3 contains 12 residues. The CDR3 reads CASSWQNTEAFF. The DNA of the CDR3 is TGTGCCAGCAGTTGGCAAAACACTGAAGCTTTCTTT.

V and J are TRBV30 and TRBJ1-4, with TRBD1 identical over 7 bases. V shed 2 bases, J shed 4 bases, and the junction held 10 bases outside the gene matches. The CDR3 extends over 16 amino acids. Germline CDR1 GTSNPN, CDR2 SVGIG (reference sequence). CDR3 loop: CAWSTRTGAGNEKLFF. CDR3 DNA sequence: TGTGCCTGGAGTACCAGAACAGGGGCGGGTAATGAAAAACTGTTTTTT. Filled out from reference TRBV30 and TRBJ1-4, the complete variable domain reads SQTIHQWPATLVQPVGSPLSLECTVEGTSNPNLYWYRQAAGRGLQLLFYSVGIGQISSEVPQNLSASRPQDRQFILSSKKLLLSDSGFYLCAWSTRTGAGNEKLFFGSGTQLSVL.

CDR3 in amino acids: CAWSLRGNTIYF. CDR3 bases: TGTGCCTGGAGCTTGAGAGGAAACACCATATATTTT. The V call is TRBV30, the J call TRBJ1-3; the D is unclear. Trimming shortened V by 3 bases and J by 4 bases, and 7 bases separated the two germline ends. CDR1 and CDR2 (germline): GTSNPN, SVGIG (reference sequence). CDR3 length: 12 amino acids.

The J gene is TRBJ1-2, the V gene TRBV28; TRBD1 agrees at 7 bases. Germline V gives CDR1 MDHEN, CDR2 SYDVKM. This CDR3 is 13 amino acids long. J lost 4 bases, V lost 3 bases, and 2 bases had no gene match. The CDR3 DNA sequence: TGTGCCAGCAGTTTGGCAGGGGGCTATGGCTACACCTTC. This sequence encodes CASSLAGGYGYTF.

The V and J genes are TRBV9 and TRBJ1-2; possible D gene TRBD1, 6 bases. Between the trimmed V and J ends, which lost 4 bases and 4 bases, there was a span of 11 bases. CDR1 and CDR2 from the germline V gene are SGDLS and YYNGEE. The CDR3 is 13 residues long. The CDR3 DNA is TGTGCCAGCAGCCCAGAAGGGGGCTATGGCTACACCTTC. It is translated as CASSPEGGYGYTF. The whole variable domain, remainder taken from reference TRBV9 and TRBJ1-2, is DSGVTQTPKHLITATGQRVTLRCSPRSGDLSVYWYQQSLDQGLQFLIQYYNGEERAKGNILERFSAQQFPDLHSELNLSSLELGDSALYFCASSPEGGYGYTFGSGTRLTVV.

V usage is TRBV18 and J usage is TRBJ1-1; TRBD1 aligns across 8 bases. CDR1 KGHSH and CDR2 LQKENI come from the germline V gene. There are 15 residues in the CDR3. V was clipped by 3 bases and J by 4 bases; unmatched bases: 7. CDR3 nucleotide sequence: TGTGCCAGCTCACCGATACAGGGGGGTGGCACTGAAGCTTTCTTT. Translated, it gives CASSPIQGGGTEAFF.

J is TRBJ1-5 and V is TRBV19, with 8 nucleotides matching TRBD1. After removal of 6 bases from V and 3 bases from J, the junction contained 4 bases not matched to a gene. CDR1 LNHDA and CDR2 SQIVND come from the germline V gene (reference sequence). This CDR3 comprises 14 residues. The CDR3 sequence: CASSDRGFNQPQHF. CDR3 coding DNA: TGTGCCAGTAGCGACAGGGGCTTCAATCAGCCCCAGCATTTT.

The CDR3 nucleotides are TGCGCCAGCAGCACGAACCAAGGGGGCTTAGGCTACACCTTC. This codes for CASSTNQGGLGYTF. This chain connects TRBV5-1 to TRBJ1-2; 7 nucleotides match TRBD1. Unmatched junction bases numbered 11, after V lost 4 bases and J lost 8 bases. The CDR3 extends over 14 amino acids. Looked up from germline, CDR1 is SGHRS and CDR2 is YFSETQ.

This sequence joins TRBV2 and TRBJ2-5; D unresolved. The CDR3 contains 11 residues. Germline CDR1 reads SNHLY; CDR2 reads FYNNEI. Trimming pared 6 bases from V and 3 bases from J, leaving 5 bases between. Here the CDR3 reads CASRLEETQYF. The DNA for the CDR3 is TGTGCCAGCAGGCTAGAAGAGACCCAGTACTTC.

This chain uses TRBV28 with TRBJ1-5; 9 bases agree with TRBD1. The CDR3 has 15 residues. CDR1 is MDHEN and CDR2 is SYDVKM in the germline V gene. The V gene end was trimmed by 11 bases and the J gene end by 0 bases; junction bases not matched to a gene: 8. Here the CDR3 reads CAWRDRDNSNQPQHF. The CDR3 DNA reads TGTGCCTGGCGGGACAGGGATAATAGCAATCAGCCCCAGCATTTT. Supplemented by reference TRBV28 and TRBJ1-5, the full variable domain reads DVKVTQSSRYLVKRTGEKVFLECVQDMDHENMFWYRQDPGLGLRLIYFSYDVKMKEKGDIPEGYSVSREKKERFSLILESASTNQTSMYLCAWRDRDNSNQPQHFGDGTRLSIL.

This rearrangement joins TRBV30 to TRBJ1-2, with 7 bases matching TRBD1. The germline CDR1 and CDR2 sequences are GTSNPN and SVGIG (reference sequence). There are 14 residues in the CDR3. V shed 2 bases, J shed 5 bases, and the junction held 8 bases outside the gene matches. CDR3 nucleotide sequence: TGTGCCTGGAGTCCAACAGGCAGGGGGTATGGCTACACCTTC. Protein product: CAWSPTGRGYGYTF.

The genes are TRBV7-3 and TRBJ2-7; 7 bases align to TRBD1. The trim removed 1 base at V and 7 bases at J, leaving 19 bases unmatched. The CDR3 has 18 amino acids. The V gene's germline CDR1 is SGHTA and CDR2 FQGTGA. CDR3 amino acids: CASSLKRGMGQTPQEQYF. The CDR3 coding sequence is TGTGCCAGCAGCTTAAAAAGGGGGATGGGACAGACCCCTCAAGAGCAGTACTTC.